This T cell receptor beta chain was sequenced for a study of T-cell memory formation after mild COVID-19. Study results and limitations: CM and EM subsets held most contracting CD4+ clones; EMRA held CD8+ ones.

5'RACE primed at constant segments yielded TCR alpha and TCR beta cDNA libraries bearing sample barcodes and UMIs. TCRdb called the 5' RACE reads again in MiXCR, with one record for every CDR3 protein. The sample has fewer than 700,000 distinct CDR3 sequences, roughly 17% seen once; the top ten hold around 12%. Of note for this clonotype: The antigen remains unidentified.

Losses at the gene ends were 2 bases for V and 7 bases for J; bases not matched to a gene: 8. The V gene's germline CDR1 is DFQATT and CDR2 SNEGSKA (reference sequence). This CDR3 region has 14 residues. Source material: PBMCs or a T cell subset sorted from them (not recorded which). The chain combines TRBV20-1 with TRBJ2-7, with 10 bases lining up with TRBD2. The clonotype comes from an adult woman who had mild COVID-19 (a few samples of this study predate the infection). Cell type and time point are not known. This CDR3 is CSARSLAGAREQYF. The CDR3 DNA is TGCAGTGCTAGATCCCTAGCGGGAGCACGGGAGCAGTACTTC.